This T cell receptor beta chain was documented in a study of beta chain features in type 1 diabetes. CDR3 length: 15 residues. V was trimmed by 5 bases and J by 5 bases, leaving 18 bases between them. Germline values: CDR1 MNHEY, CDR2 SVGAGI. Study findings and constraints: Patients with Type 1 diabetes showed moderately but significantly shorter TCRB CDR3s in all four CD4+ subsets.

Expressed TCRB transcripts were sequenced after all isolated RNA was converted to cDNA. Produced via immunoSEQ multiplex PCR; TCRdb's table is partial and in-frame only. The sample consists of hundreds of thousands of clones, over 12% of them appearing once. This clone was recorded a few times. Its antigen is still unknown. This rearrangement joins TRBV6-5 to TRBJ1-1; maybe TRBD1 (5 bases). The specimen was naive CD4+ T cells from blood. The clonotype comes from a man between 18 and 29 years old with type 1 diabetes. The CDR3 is CASSGWGPGDTEAFF. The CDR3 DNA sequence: TGTGCCAGCAGTGGTTGGGGTCCGGGGGATACTGAAGCTTTCTTT.